This is a list of T cell receptor beta chains from one sample in a study of cytomegalovirus exposure and HLA in healthy donors. Sequenced by immunoSEQ multiplex PCR; TCRdb stores in-frame clones only, minus some. The sample carries about 120,000 clones, roughly 9% recorded once. Sequencing was performed on PBMCs. The receptors derive from a woman in her 40s in good health and CMV-seropositive. The CDR3 runs from the conserved cysteine through the conserved F or W. The order of the fields is J gene, V gene, clone size, D gene, CDR3 DNA, CDR3 protein. The D gene is left open where the match is weak. Size tells how often a clone was seen (once, few, many) or the class of an expanded clone, and some rows leave it out.

J: TRBJ1-4
V: TRBV29-1
size: few
D: NA
DNA: TGCAGCATTGGTGGCAGGGTTGGGGAAAAACTGTTTTTT
CDR3: CSIGGRVGEKLFF

J: TRBJ2-5
V: TRBV4-1
size: few
D: TRBD1
DNA: TGCGCCAGCAGCCCGGGACAGAGACAAGAGACCCAGTACTTC
CDR3: CASSPGQRQETQYF

J: TRBJ1-6
V: TRBV19
size: NA
D: NA
DNA: TGTGCCAGTAGCAACCCGGGAGGCTCACCCCTCCACTTT
CDR3: CASSNPGGSPLHF

J: TRBJ1-1
V: TRBV7-8
size: NA
D: TRBD1
DNA: TGTGCCAGCAACCCGGACAGGGGGCGGTCGGCTGAAGCTTTCTTT
CDR3: CASNPDRGRSAEAFF

J: TRBJ2-2
V: TRBV6-6
size: few
D: NA
DNA: TGTGCCAGCAGTTCCCCCTCGTTGTCCGGGGAGCTGTTTTTT
CDR3: CASSSPSLSGELFF

J: TRBJ2-7
V: TRBV4-2
size: few
D: NA
DNA: TGTGCCAGCAGCCAAGGCTACTCCTACGAGCAGTACTTC
CDR3: CASSQGYSYEQYF

J: TRBJ1-1
V: TRBV5-1
size: few
D: TRBD1
DNA: TGCGCCAGCAGCTTGGCGGGGACAGGGGGTATGGCTGAAGCTTTCTTT
CDR3: CASSLAGTGGMAEAFF

J: TRBJ2-2
V: TRBV12-5
size: few
D: NA
DNA: TGTGCTAGTGGTTTGTGGGGGGACGGGGAGCTGTTTTTT
CDR3: CASGLWGDGELFF

J: TRBJ1-3
V: TRBV7-9
size: few
D: TRBD1
DNA: TGTGCCAGCAGCTCCGGGACAGGGATTGGAAACACCATATATTTT
CDR3: CASSSGTGIGNTIYF

J: TRBJ2-3
V: TRBV27
size: few
D: NA
DNA: TGTGCCAGCAGTTTAGTCTATCTCTCGGATACGCAGTATTTT
CDR3: CASSLVYLSDTQYF

J: TRBJ1-1
V: TRBV5-1
size: many
D: NA
DNA: TGCGCCAGCAGCCTTAGGACAGCGAACACTGAAGCTTTCTTT
CDR3: CASSLRTANTEAFF

J: TRBJ1-1
V: TRBV2
size: few
D: NA
DNA: TGTGCCAGCAGCTCGGCCCGCGGGAACACTGAAGCTTTCTTT
CDR3: CASSSARGNTEAFF

J: TRBJ1-4
V: TRBV6-1
size: NA
D: NA
DNA: TGTGCCAGCAGTGACGGGTTTAATGAAAAACTGTTTTTT
CDR3: CASSDGFNEKLFF

J: TRBJ1-1
V: TRBV19
size: few
D: NA
DNA: TGTGCCAGTAGTATAGGGGTTGGGGGACTAAGTCACACTGAAGCTTTCTTT
CDR3: CASSIGVGGLSHTEAFF

J: TRBJ1-5
V: TRBV19
size: NA
D: TRBD1
DNA: TGTGCCAGTAGTCGGGACAGGGACCAGCCCCAGCATTTT
CDR3: CASSRDRDQPQHF

J: TRBJ2-1
V: TRBV27
size: few
D: NA
DNA: TGTGCCAGCAGTTTTGGGCAGTACAATGAGCAGTTCTTC
CDR3: CASSFGQYNEQFF

J: TRBJ1-2
V: TRBV5-4
size: few
D: TRBD1
DNA: TGTGCCAGCAGCGATGGGACAGGATTGGGTTATGGCTACACCTTC
CDR3: CASSDGTGLGYGYTF

J: TRBJ2-7
V: TRBV29-1
size: few
D: NA
DNA: TGCAGCGTTGTGCCAGCTCGTGTCGAGCGGACCTACGAGCAGTACTTC
CDR3: CSVVPARVERTYEQYF

J: TRBJ2-3
V: TRBV6-4
size: few
D: NA
DNA: TGTGCCAGCAGCCAGGGGGCTAGCGGGGACACAGATACGCAGTATTTT
CDR3: CASSQGASGDTDTQYF

J: TRBJ1-2
V: TRBV10-3
size: NA
D: NA
DNA: TGTGCCATCAGTGAGTCCAAGGAGGGGGGGTTTGGCTACACCTTC
CDR3: CAISESKEGGFGYTF

J: TRBJ2-3
V: TRBV21-1
size: few
D: NA
DNA: TGTGCCAGCAGCAACCCCAGGGCTGACAGGGGGCAACTAACAGATACGCAGTATTTT
CDR3: CASSNPRADRGQLTDTQYF

J: TRBJ1-5
V: TRBV6-5
size: many
D: TRBD1
DNA: TGTGCCAGCAGTTACGCCAGGGGGCGTGATCAGCCCCAGCATTTT
CDR3: CASSYARGRDQPQHF

J: TRBJ1-6
V: TRBV6-1
size: few
D: NA
DNA: TGTGCCGGAAACCCGGACAGCAATTCACCCCTCCACTTT
CDR3: CAGNPDSNSPLHF

J: TRBJ2-7
V: TRBV11-3
size: few
D: NA
DNA: TGTGCCAGCAGCCCAGGGCCAAACTCCTACGAGCAGTACTTC
CDR3: CASSPGPNSYEQYF

J: TRBJ1-1
V: TRBV7-2
size: few
D: TRBD1
DNA: TGTGCCAGCAGCACAGGACAGGGGGTCGCTGAAGCTTTCTTT
CDR3: CASSTGQGVAEAFF

J: TRBJ1-1
V: TRBV2
size: few
D: TRBD1
DNA: TGTGCCAGCTCCCCGGGACAGATGAACACTGAAGCTTTCTTT
CDR3: CASSPGQMNTEAFF

J: TRBJ2-1
V: TRBV5-4
size: NA
D: NA
DNA: TGTGCCAGCACCAGCCGGGACATACTCTACAATGAGCAGTTCTTC
CDR3: CASTSRDILYNEQFF

J: TRBJ2-5
V: TRBV7-9
size: NA
D: NA
DNA: TGTGCCAGCAGCTTAGTACGGGAGACCCAGTACTTC
CDR3: CASSLVRETQYF

J: TRBJ1-1
V: TRBV2
size: NA
D: NA
DNA: TGTGCCAGCAGCGCGGACAGTCATCGAGAAGCTTTCTTT
CDR3: CASSADSHREAFF

J: TRBJ2-3
V: TRBV7-2
size: NA
D: NA
DNA: TGTGCCAGCAGCTCCCAGGTGGGAGGCACAGATACGCAGTATTTT
CDR3: CASSSQVGGTDTQYF

J: TRBJ1-2
V: TRBV7-9
size: NA
D: NA
DNA: TGTGCCAGCAGTTATCTGGACAGCCCTGGCTACACCTTC
CDR3: CASSYLDSPGYTF

J: TRBJ2-5
V: TRBV7-9
size: few
D: NA
DNA: TGTGCCAGCACCCACTGGAGGCCGGGAAGAGAGACCCAGTACTTC
CDR3: CASTHWRPGRETQYF

J: TRBJ1-1
V: TRBV7-9
size: NA
D: TRBD1
DNA: TGTGCCAGCAGCCGAGTGGGACAGACGAACACTGAAGCTTTCTTT
CDR3: CASSRVGQTNTEAFF

J: TRBJ2-3
V: TRBV5-6
size: few
D: TRBD2
DNA: TGTGCCAGCAGCCCCCGACTAGCGGGGGGGAGGGATACGCAGTATTTT
CDR3: CASSPRLAGGRDTQYF

J: TRBJ2-7
V: TRBV10-1
size: few
D: TRBD1
DNA: TGCGCCAGCAGTGTTTTTGCCGGACAGGGACCCTACGAGCAGTACTTC
CDR3: CASSVFAGQGPYEQYF

J: TRBJ1-1
V: TRBV10-3
size: few
D: NA
DNA: TGTGCCATCAGTCCAGTCTCTCGAACCCCTAGGAACACTGAAGCTTTCTTT
CDR3: CAISPVSRTPRNTEAFF

J: TRBJ1-1
V: TRBV6-1
size: few
D: NA
DNA: TGTGCCAGCAGTCCAGGGTTAAGGACTGAAGCTTTCTTT
CDR3: CASSPGLRTEAFF

J: TRBJ2-7
V: TRBV7-9
size: NA
D: TRBD1
DNA: TGTGCCAGCAGCTTAATGCGTGGGACAGGGGGAATCTACGAGCAGTACTTC
CDR3: CASSLMRGTGGIYEQYF

J: TRBJ1-2
V: TRBV5-1
size: few
D: NA
DNA: TGCGCCAGCAGCCAGGACACAACCCCTTACTATGGCTACACCTTC
CDR3: CASSQDTTPYYGYTF